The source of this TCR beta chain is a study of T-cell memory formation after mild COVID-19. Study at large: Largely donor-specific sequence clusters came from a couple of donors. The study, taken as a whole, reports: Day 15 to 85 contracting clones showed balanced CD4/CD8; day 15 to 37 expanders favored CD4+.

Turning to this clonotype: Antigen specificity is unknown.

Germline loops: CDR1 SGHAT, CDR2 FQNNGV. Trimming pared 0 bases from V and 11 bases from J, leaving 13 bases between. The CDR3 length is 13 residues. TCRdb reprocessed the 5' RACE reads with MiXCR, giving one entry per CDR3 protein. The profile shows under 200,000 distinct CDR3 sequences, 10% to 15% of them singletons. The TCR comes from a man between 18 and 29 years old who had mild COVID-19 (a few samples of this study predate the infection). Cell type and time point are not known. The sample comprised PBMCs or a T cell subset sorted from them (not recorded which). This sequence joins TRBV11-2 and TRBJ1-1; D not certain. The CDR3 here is CASSLDLPLAAFF. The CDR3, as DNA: TGTGCCAGCAGCTTAGATCTCCCGTTAGCGGCTTTCTTT.